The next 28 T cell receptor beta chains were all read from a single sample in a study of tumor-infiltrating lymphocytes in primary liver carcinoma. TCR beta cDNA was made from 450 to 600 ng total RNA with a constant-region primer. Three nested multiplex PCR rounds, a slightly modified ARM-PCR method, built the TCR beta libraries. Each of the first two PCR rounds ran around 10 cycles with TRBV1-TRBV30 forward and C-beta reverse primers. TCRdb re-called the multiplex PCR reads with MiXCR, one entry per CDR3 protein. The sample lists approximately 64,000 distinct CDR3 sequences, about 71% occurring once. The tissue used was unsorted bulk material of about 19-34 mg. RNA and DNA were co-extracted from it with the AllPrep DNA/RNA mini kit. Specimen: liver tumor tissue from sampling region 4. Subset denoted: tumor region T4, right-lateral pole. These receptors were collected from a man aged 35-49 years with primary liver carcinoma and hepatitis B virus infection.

This CDR3 reads CPAIRRGIYVYEQYF. CDR3 sequence (DNA): TGTCCAGCAATACGTAGAGGGATCTACGTCTACGAGCAGTACTTC. This chain connects TRBV6-5 to TRBJ2-7; possibly TRBD2 for D (5 bases). The CDR3 spans 15 residues. CDR1 is MNHEY and CDR2 is SVGAGI in the germline V gene.

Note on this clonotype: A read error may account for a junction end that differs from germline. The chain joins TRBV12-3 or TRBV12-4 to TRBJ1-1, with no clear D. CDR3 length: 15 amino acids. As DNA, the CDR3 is TGTGCCAGTAGTTCCTATGGAGAGGGAAGGAATGAAGCTTTCTTT. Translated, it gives CASSSYGEGRNEAFF.

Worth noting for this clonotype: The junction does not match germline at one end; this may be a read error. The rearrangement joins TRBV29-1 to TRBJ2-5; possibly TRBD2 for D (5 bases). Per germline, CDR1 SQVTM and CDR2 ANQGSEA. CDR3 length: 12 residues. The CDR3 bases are TGCAGCGTGCCAGAGGGATGGACGACCCGGTACTTC. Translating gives CSVPEGWTTRYF. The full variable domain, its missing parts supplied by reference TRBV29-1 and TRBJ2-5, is SAVISQKPSRDICQRGTSLTIQCQVDSQVTMMFWYRQQPGQSLTLIATANQGSEATYESGFVIDKFPISRPNLTFSTLTVSNMSPEDSSIYLCSVPEGWTTRYFGPGTRLLVL.

The CDR3: CASSPVSTDTGELFF. Written as DNA, the CDR3 is TGTGCCAGCAGTCCAGTTTCCACGGACACCGGGGAGCTGTTTTTT. This chain links TRBV6-5 with TRBJ2-2; no reliable D call. The V end lost 5 bases, the J end lost 3 bases, and 13 bases lay between the germline ends. This CDR3 comprises 15 residues. The germline V gene encodes CDR1 MNHEY and CDR2 SVGAGI.

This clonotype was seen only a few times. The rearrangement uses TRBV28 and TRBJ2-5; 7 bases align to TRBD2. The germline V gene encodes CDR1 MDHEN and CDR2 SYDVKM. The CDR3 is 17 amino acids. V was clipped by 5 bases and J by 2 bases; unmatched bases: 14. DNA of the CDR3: TGTGCCAGCAGTCCCCAGGGAGGGGCGGGCCGTCAAGAGACCCAGTACTTC. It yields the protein CASSPQGGAGRQETQYF. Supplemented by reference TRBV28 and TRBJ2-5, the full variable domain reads DVKVTQSSRYLVKRTGEKVFLECVQDMDHENMFWYRQDPGLGLRLIYFSYDVKMKEKGDIPEGYSVSREKKERFSLILESASTNQTSMYLCASSPQGGAGRQETQYFGPGTRLLVL.

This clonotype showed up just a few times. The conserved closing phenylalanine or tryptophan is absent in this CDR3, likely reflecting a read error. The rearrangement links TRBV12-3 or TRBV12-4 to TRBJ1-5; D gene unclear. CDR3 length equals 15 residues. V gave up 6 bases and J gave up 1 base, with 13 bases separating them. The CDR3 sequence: CASREGPGSNQPQHI. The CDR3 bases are TGTGCCAGCAGAGAAGGGCCCGGGAGCAATCAGCCCCAGCATATT.

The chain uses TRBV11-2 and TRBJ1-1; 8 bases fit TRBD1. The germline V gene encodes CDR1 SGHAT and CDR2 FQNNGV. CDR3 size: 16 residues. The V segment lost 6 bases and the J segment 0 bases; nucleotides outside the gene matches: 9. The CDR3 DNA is TGTGCCAGCAGTATAGGTACAGGGGGAATGAACACTGAAGCTTTCTTT. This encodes CASSIGTGGMNTEAFF.

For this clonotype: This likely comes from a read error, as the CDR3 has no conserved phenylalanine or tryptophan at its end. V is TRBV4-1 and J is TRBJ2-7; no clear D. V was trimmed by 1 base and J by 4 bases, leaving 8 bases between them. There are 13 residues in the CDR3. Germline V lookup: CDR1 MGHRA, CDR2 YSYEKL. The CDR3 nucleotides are TGCGCCAGCAGCCAAGGTCCAGTATACGAGCAGTACATC. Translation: CASSQGPVYEQYI.

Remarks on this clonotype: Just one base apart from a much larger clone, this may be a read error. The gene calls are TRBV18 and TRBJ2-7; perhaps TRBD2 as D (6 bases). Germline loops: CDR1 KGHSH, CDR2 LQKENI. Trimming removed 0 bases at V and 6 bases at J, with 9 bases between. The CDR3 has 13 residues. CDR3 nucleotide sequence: TGTGCCAGCTCACCACCGGGACTGGCCGAGCAGTACTTC. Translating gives CASSPPGLAEQYF.

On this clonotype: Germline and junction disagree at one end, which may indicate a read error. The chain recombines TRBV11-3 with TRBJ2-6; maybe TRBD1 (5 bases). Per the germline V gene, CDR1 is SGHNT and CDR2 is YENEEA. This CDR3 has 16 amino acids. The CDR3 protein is CASSSTAQFGANALTF. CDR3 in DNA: TGTGCCAGTAGCTCGACGGCACAGTTTGGGGCCAACGCCCTGACTTTC.

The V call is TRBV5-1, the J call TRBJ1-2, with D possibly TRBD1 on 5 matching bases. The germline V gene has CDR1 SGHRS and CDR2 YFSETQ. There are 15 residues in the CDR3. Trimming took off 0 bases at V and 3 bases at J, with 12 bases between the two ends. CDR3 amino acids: CASSLAGGGDYGYTF. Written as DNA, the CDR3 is TGCGCCAGCAGCTTGGCCGGAGGAGGGGACTATGGCTACACCTTC.

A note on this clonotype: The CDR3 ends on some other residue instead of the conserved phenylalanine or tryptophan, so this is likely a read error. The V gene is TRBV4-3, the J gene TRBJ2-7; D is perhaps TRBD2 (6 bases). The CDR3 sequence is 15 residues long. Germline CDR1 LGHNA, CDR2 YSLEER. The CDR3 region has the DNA TGCGCCAGCAGCCAAGGTCGGGAGACTCCCTACGATCAGTACCTC. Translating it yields CASSQGRETPYDQYL.

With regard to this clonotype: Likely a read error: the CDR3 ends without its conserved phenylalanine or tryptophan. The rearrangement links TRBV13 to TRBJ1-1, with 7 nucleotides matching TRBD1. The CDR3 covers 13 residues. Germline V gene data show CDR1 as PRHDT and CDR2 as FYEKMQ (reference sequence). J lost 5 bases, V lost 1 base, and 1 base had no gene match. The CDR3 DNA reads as TGTGCCAGCAGCTTAGTGACAGGGACTGAAGCTTTCCTA. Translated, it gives CASSLVTGTEAFL.

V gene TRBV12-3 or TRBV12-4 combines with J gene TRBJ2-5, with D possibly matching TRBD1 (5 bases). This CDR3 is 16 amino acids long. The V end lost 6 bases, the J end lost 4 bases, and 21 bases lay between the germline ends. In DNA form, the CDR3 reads TGTGCCAGCAGCCATGAGGTTCCTAGGGGCGGAGAGACCCAGTACTTC. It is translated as CASSHEVPRGGETQYF.

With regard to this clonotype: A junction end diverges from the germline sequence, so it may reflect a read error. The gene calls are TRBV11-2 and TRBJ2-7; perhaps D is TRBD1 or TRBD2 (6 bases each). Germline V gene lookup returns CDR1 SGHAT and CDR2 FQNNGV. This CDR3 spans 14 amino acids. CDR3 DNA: TGCGCCAGCAGTACATTTAAGGAGGGGGACGAGCAGTACTTC. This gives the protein CASSTFKEGDEQYF.

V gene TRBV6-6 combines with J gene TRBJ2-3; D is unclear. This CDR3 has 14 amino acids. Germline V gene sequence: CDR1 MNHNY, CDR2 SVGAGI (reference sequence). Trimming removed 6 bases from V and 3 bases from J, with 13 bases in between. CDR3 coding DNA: TGTGCCAGCAGATATAGCCGGAATACAGATACGCAGTATTTT. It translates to CASRYSRNTDTQYF.

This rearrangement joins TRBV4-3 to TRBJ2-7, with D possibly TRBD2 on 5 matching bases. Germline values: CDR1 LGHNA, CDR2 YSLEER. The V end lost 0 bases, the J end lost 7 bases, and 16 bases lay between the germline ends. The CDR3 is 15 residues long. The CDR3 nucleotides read TGCGCCAGCAGCCAAGAACCTGACGGAGGATATGAGCAGTACTTC. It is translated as CASSQEPDGGYEQYF.

CDR3 DNA: TGTGCCAGCAGCTTCAGGACTAGCGGAGGGAAGTACAAGCAGTACTTC. The encoded protein is CASSFRTSGGKYKQYF. This rearrangement joins TRBV5-6 to TRBJ2-7; 10 bases align to TRBD2. Germline CDR1 reads SGHDT; CDR2 reads YYEEEE. V gave up 2 bases and J gave up 8 bases; unmatched junction bases: 13. The CDR3 runs to 16 residues. Full variable domain (remainder filled in from reference TRBV5-6 and TRBJ2-7): DAGVTQSPTHLIKTRGQQVTLRCSPKSGHDTVSWYQQALGQGPQFIFQYYEEEERQRGNFPDRFSGHQFPNYSSELNVNALLLGDSALYLCASSFRTSGGKYKQYFGPGTRLTVT.

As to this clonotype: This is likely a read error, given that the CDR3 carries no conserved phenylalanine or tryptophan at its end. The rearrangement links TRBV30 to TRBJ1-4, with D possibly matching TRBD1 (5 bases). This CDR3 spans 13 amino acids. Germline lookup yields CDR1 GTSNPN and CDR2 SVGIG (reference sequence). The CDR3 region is CARSRTGNGKLFS. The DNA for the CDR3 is TGTGCCCGGAGCAGAACAGGAAATGGAAAACTGTTTTCT.

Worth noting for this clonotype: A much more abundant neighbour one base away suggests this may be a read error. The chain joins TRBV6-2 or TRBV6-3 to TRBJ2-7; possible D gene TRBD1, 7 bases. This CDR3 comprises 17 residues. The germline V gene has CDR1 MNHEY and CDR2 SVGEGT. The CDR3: CASSYWGAGTEDYDQYF. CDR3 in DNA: TGTGCCAGCAGTTATTGGGGAGCCGGGACAGAGGACTACGATCAGTACTTC.

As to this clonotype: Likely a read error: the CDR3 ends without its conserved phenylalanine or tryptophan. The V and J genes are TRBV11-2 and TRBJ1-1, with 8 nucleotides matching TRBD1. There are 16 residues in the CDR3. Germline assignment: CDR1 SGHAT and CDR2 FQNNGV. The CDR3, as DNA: TGTGCAAGCAGCCCATCCAGGGGGCTGGTGAACACTGAAGCTTTCTAT. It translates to CASSPSRGLVNTEAFY.

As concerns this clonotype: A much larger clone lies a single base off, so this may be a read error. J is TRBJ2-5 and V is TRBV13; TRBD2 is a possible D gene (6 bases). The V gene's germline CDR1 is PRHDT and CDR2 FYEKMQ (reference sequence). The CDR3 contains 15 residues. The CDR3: CATSPRPGTPETQYF. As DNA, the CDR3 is TGTGCCACCAGCCCCCGGCCCGGGACTCCAGAGACCCAGTACTTC.

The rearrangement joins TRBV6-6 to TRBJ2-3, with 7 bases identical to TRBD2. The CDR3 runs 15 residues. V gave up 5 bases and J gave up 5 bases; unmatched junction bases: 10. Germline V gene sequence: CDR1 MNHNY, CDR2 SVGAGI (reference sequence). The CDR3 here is CASSLHASGIDTQYF. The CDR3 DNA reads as TGTGCCAGCAGTCTCCATGCTAGCGGAATAGATACGCAGTATTTT.

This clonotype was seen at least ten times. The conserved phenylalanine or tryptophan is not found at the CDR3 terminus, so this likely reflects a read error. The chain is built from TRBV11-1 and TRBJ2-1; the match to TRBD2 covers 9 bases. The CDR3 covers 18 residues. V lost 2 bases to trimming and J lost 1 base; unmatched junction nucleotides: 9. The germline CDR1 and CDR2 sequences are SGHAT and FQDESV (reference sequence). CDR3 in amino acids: CASSLYRSAGGSYNEQFI. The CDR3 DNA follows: TGTGCCAGCAGCTTATACCGCTCCGCGGGAGGGTCCTACAATGAGCAGTTCATC.

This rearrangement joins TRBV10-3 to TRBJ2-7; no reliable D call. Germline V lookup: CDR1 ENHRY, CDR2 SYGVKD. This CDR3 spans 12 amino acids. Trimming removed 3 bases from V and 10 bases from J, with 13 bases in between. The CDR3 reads CAISETWQEQYF. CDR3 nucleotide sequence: TGTGCCATCAGTGAAACCTGGCAAGAACAGTACTTC.

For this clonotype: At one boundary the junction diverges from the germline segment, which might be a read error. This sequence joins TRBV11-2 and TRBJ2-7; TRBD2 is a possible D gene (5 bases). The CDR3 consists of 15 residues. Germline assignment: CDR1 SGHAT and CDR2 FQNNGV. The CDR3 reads CAGSLSSGNTYEQYF. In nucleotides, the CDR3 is TGTGCCGGCAGCTTATCCTCGGGGAATACCTATGAGCAGTACTTC.

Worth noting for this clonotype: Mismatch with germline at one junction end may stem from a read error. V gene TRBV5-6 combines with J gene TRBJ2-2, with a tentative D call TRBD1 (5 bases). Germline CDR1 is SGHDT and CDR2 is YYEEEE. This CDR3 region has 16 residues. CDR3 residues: CASSLRFRAYTWELFF. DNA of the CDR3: TGTGCCAGCAGCTTGCGGTTCAGGGCCTACACCTGGGAGCTGTTTTTT.

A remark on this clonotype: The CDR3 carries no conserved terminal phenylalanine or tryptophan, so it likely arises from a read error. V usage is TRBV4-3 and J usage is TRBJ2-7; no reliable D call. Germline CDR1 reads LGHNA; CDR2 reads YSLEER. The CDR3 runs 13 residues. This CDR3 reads CASGQDLPYEQYS. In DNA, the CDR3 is TGCGCCAGCGGCCAAGATCTGCCCTACGAGCAGTACTCC.